This T cell receptor beta chain was retrieved from a study of T cells in Graves' hyperthyroidism and ophthalmopathy (dated by TCRdb to the late 2010s). For the study in its entirety: Peripheral blood was sampled at the time of initial diagnosis, prior to any treatment. TCR V-J signatures able to tell the groups apart were searched for in a discovery cohort of 100 patients, of whom roughly 42 had Graves' ophthalmopathy and around 57 had stable Graves' hyperthyroidism. Prospective prediction of ophthalmopathy was tested in an independent validation cohort of about 19 hyperthyroidism patients and some 17 patients who later progressed to ophthalmopathy. The 100 or so discovery patients were randomly split 7:3 into training and test sets. Thyroid tissue and blood T-cell repertoires from about six Graves' hyperthyroidism patients were also compared in the study. Once sampling was done, hyperthyroidism patients were given methimazole at a starting dose of 30 mg daily, whereas ophthalmopathy patients were given high-dose intravenous methylprednisolone. The paper reports TCR Vbeta CDR3 sequencing of some 140 peripheral blood samples: around 45 ophthalmopathy, 75 to 80 hyperthyroidism and approximately 17 progressor patients. Overall study outcomes, separate from this receptor: In validation, the model predicted progression to ophthalmopathy with 60% to 71% sensitivity and 72.22% specificity, a median of approximately 6.7 months before onset. A 13 V-J signature model separated ophthalmopathy from stable hyperthyroidism, with approximately 86% sensitivity and 81.08% specificity in cross-validation and 80%/75% in testing. Most expanded thyroid clonotypes (frequency above 0.001) were also found in blood, which suggests that blood repertoires may mirror thyroid immune responses. No statistical method was used to fix the sample size in advance, and group allocation was not hidden from the investigators.

As to this clonotype: There is no known antigen for this receptor. Base qualities are not recorded, but no much larger clone differs from it by a single base.

The CDR3 sequence holds 14 residues, the cysteine and phenylalanine included. CDR3 DNA is the only sequence kept; it has 42 bases, read in frame from the first base. The germline V and J ends show losses of 3 bases and 1 base respectively, and no gene match explains 2 bases of the junction. CDR1 and CDR2 were assigned from the germline V gene (reference sequence) as DFQATT and SNEGSKA. Stable Graves' hyperthyroidism was defined as the absence of progression to ophthalmopathy over 18 months of follow-up. Hyperthyroidism patients were aged 18 to 65 years and newly diagnosed, with disease duration of less than 2 months. The study excluded patients with uncontrolled infections, other autoimmune diseases, pregnancy or lactation. Diagnoses were established on the basis of clinical symptoms, serum thyroxine and TRAb, thyroid ultrasound, and orbital computed tomography. PBMCs were isolated from 10 ml of fresh peripheral blood by Ficoll-Paque density gradient centrifugation. Total RNA was extracted using Trizol reagent, and RNA quality was assessed on an Agilent 2100 Bioanalyzer.

The TCR beta CDR3 regions were amplified from RNA transcripts. The TCR CDR3 was subjected to a first round of RT-PCR using the HTBI primer set and the Qiagen OneStep RT-PCR kit. Libraries were constructed in a second round of multiplex PCR, after which size selection and purification were carried out. The libraries were sequenced on an Illumina HiSeq2000 using paired-end 100 bp reads. In the paper's pipeline: Raw data were processed with SOAPnuke, discarding reads with adapters, uncalled bases, mean Phred below 15, or no exact constant-primer or identifier match. COPE v1.2.5 was used to merge high-quality paired reads, and clonotypes were defined as unique nucleotide sequences. Clonotypes were aligned to IMGT TRBV, TRBD and TRBJ reference segments using MiTCR v1.1. The analysis was restricted to V-J combinations with a frequency above 0.0001, which together covered approximately 99% of the repertoires. A TCS score was defined as the ratio of F50 (clonal expansion) to E x V (chaos), with BLOSUM62-based TCRdist applied between CDR3 peptides within each V-J. Welch's t-statistics and random forest reduced around 550 V-J features to 10 to 15, which were used in a naive Bayes classifier (R e1071). The similarity between thyroid and blood repertoires was quantified using the Morisita-Horn index. The public reads were reanalyzed by TCRdb: fastp trimming at Q25, MiXCR alignment, in-frame beta chains only. Rows are combined by CDR3 protein, so each entry shows the most common genes and DNA. The V and J calls follow TCRdb's processing rather than the paper's. This sample gives around 720,000 distinct CDR3 sequences in total; around 40% of them show up just once. The ten largest clones add up to roughly 31% of the sample.

Sequenced: blood. The V and J segments used are TRBV20-1 and TRBJ1-5, with TRBD1 identical over 8 junction bases. The sequence was collected from a woman in her forties with Graves' hyperthyroidism. The nucleotides read TGCAGTGCTAGGCGGACAGGGAGCAATCAGCCCCAGCATTTT. It codes for CSARRTGSNQPQHF.